This TCR beta chain was observed in a study of beta chain features in type 1 diabetes. Study-wide background: Patients looked much like healthy donors when it came to age, gender and cell yields.

In this sample, this clone turned up a few times. Every isolated RNA sample was fully reverse transcribed, so sequencing captured expressed TCRB transcripts. There were approximately 3.7 million reads on average in the naive, central memory and regulatory T cell samples. Method: immunoSEQ multiplex PCR; TCRdb's copy keeps in-frame clones and lacks some. This repertoire shows fewer than 150,000 clones, less than 9% found once; its top ten account for under 1.5%. The germline CDR1 and CDR2 sequences are SGHTA and FQGTGA. The CDR3 is made up of 14 amino acids. Trimming removed 1 base from V and 2 bases from J, with 5 bases in between.

The TCR comes from a woman under 40 in good health. The sequenced sample was central memory CD4+ T cells from blood. The chain links TRBV7-3 to TRBJ2-2; D is unclear. CDR3 nucleotides: TGTGCCAGCAGCTTAAACACAAACACCGGGGAGCTGTTTTTT. It encodes CASSLNTNTGELFF.